Presented here are 5 T cell receptor beta chains from one specimen sequenced in a study of PD-L1 blockade in urothelial cancer. Clones were read by immunoSEQ multiplex PCR, and TCRdb kept only the in-frame ones, dropping some. Of tens of thousands of clones in the sample, approximately 88% were seen once. Time point defined: pretreatment peripheral blood. The specimen comprised PBMCs, sampled around atezolizumab (anti-PD-L1) treatment. The receptors come from a man in his fifties or sixties with urothelial cancer.

The V and J genes are TRBV18 and TRBJ1-4; 10 bases are a match to TRBD1. The V segment lost 6 bases and the J segment 4 bases; nucleotides outside the gene matches: 5. Germline assignment: CDR1 KGHSH and CDR2 LQKENI. The CDR3 length is 15 residues. DNA of the CDR3: TGTGCCAGCTCCCTAGGACAGGGGGTTAATGAAAAACTGTTTTTT. It yields the protein CASSLGQGVNEKLFF.

The chain is built from TRBV5-1 and TRBJ1-5; 9 bases are shared with TRBD1. This CDR3 comprises 19 residues. The V gene end was trimmed by 3 bases and the J gene end by 5 bases; junction bases not matched to a gene: 18. Looked up from germline, CDR1 is SGHRS and CDR2 is YFSETQ. The CDR3 coding sequence is TGCGCCAGCAGCTCCGGTCCCGGGACAGGGACCGGGAGGGATCAGCCCCAGCATTTT. Amino acid sequence: CASSSGPGTGTGRDQPQHF.

V and J are TRBV19 and TRBJ2-5, with a weak D call TRBD1 (5 bases). V was shortened by 9 bases and J by 2 bases, with 16 bases between the two germline ends. CDR3 size: 14 residues. Germline CDR1 reads LNHDA; CDR2 reads SQIVND (reference sequence). CDR3 sequence reads: CASRDSTIQETQYF. The CDR3 bases are TGTGCCAGCCGAGACAGCACTATACAAGAGACCCAGTACTTC.

In its sample, this clone was seen a few times. In the same sample, other DNA sequences code for this CDR3. The rearrangement joins TRBV19 to TRBJ1-5; 8 positions agree with TRBD1. The germline V gene encodes CDR1 LNHDA and CDR2 SQIVND (reference sequence). Germline trimming cut 10 bases from V and 1 base from J; bases unmatched to any gene: 3. The CDR3 spans 13 residues. The CDR3 spells CATDRGSNQPQHF. The CDR3 nucleotides are TGTGCCACTGACAGGGGAAGCAATCAGCCCCAGCATTTT.

The chain has TRBV27 and TRBJ2-7, with 12 bases matching TRBD2. Germline assignment: CDR1 MNHEY and CDR2 SMNVEV (reference sequence). The CDR3 is 15 residues long. V gave up 4 bases and J gave up 6 bases; unmatched junction bases: 7. CDR3 DNA sequence: TGTGCCAGCAGTTCCAGACTAGCGGGAGCCCCCGAGCAGTACTTC. This gives the protein CASSSRLAGAPEQYF.